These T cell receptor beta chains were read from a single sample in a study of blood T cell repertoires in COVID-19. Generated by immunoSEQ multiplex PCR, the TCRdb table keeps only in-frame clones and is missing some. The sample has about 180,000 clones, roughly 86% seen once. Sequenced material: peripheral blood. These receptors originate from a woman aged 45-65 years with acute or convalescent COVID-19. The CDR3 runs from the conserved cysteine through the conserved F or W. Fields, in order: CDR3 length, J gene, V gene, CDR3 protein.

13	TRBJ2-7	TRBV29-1	CSDPGQGLNEQYF
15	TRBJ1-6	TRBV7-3	CASSLTGSGLSPLHF
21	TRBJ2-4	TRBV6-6	CASSPARDRGPLLLAKNIQYF
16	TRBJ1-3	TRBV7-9	CATTPRSETSGNTIYF
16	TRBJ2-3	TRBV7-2	CASSLTTAARTDTQYF
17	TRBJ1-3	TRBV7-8	CASSHKGQGLPGNTIYF
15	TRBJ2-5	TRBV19	CASSRIDGGGETQYF
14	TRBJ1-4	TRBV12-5	CASGLGTGLEKLFF
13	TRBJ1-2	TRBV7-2	CASSSQGLYGYTF
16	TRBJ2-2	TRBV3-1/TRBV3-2	CASSQGGGLNTGELFF
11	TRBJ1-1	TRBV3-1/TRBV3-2	CASSLADQAFF